A selection of T cell receptor beta chains follows, all from one sample in a study of blood T cell repertoires in COVID-19. Only in-frame clones appear in the TCRdb table, and some are missing; sequencing was by immunoSEQ multiplex PCR. The sample records 200,000 to 300,000 clones, roughly 85% being singletons. The sample comprised peripheral blood. These receptors came from a woman between 18 and 29 years old with acute or convalescent COVID-19. Each CDR3 is given with its conserved first and last residue. The D gene is left open where the match is weak. Where a row states a size, it is once, few, many or the class of an expanded clone; other rows omit it.

-,TRBD2,TRBJ2-1,TRBV18,CASSPDSGRADEQFF,TGTGCCAGCTCACCAGATAGCGGGAGGGCCGATGAGCAGTTCTTC
-,-,TRBJ1-1,TRBV14,CASSPRLWILDLNTEAFF,TGTGCCAGCAGCCCAAGGTTGTGGATTCTAGACCTGAACACTGAAGCTTTCTTT
few,-,TRBJ2-2,TRBV18,CASSPVGTGELFF,TGTGCCAGCTCACCCGTCGGGACCGGGGAGCTGTTTTTT
-,-,TRBJ1-2,TRBV5-1,CASSPRGDYGYTF,TGCGCCAGCAGCCCTCGGGGGGACTATGGCTACACCTTC
-,-,TRBJ1-1,TRBV19,CASSMVKEAFF,TGTGCCAGTAGTATGGTCAAGGAGGCTTTCTTT
-,-,TRBJ2-2,TRBV6-5,CASSYGLANTGELFF,TGTGCCAGCAGTTACGGTCTAGCGAACACCGGGGAGCTGTTTTTT
-,-,TRBJ2-1,TRBV7-2,CASSLDGSSYNEQFF,TGTGCCAGCAGCTTAGACGGTAGCTCCTACAATGAGCAGTTCTTC
-,TRBD2,TRBJ2-1,TRBV6-4,CASSDSTGGKRNEQFF,TGTGCCAGCAGTGACTCGACGGGGGGGAAAAGGAATGAGCAGTTCTTC
few,TRBD1,TRBJ1-2,TRBV19,CASSRGTGGYTF,TGTGCCAGTAGTAGGGGGACAGGGGGCTACACCTTC
-,-,TRBJ2-5,TRBV6-5,CASSYPGIQETQYF,TGTGCCAGCAGTTACCCGGGGATCCAAGAGACCCAGTACTTC